This is a list of T cell receptor beta chains from one sample in a study of identical twins. TCRdb reprocessed the 5' RACE reads via MiXCR and lists one record per CDR3 protein. The table records about 520,000 distinct CDR3 sequences, less than 25% of them present only once. The same data also contributed to another study, on T cells expressing NK-cell markers.

The sample taken for sequencing was CD4+ T cells sorted from blood. Receptors were obtained from a woman aged 18-35 years in good health. The CDR3 runs from the conserved cysteine through the conserved F or W. The order of the fields is V gene, clone size, J gene, D gene, CDR3 protein, CDR3 DNA. A D gene is named only where the DNA matches it firmly. Expanded clones are given a class, and other clones once, few, many or no size at all.

TRBV7-2	few	TRBJ2-1	TRBD2	CASSSEGTSGPRRF	TGTGCCAGCAGCTCCGAGGGGACTAGCGGGCCCCGGCGCTTC
TRBV11-2	many	TRBJ1-1	.	CASSSRSGGRTEAFF	TGTGCCAGCAGCTCCCGGTCGGGCGGGCGCACTGAAGCTTTCTTT
TRBV6-5	.	TRBJ2-7	TRBD2	CASSYGGTSGSYEQYF	TGTGCCAGCAGTTACGGCGGGACTAGCGGGTCCTACGAGCAGTACTTC
TRBV12-3/TRBV12-4	.	TRBJ2-2	.	CASRDKGLPAGELFF	TGTGCCAGCAGGGACAAAGGCCTCCCGGCCGGGGAGCTGTTTTTT
TRBV20-1	.	TRBJ1-2	.	CSARDSGHPYTF	TGCAGTGCTAGAGATTCGGGACACCCCTACACCTTC
TRBV5-8	few	TRBJ2-7	TRBD1	CASSPTGTEVYEQYF	TGTGCCAGCAGCCCAACCGGGACAGAAGTCTACGAGCAGTACTTC
TRBV25-1	many	TRBJ2-1	.	CASSVGKVGFF	TGTGCCAGCAGTGTGGGAAAGGTTGGGTTCTTC
TRBV5-5	.	TRBJ2-7	TRBD1	CASSLFQGQGRYEQYF	TGTGCCAGCAGCCTGTTCCAGGGACAGGGGAGGTACGAGCAGTACTTC
TRBV12-3/TRBV12-4	many	TRBJ1-1	.	CASSSAITGAHYPFNTEAFF	TGTGCCAGCAGTTCCGCCATTACGGGGGCCCATTACCCGTTCAACACTGAAGCTTTCTTT
TRBV6-2/TRBV6-3	.	TRBJ2-4	.	CATSDIAKNIQYF	TGTGCCACCTCCGACATAGCCAAAAACATTCAGTACTTC
TRBV20-1	few	TRBJ2-7	.	CSALDSWDEQYF	TGCAGTGCTCTGGACAGTTGGGACGAGCAGTACTTC
TRBV7-2	.	TRBJ2-7	.	CASSSYVLYEQYF	TGTGCCAGCAGCTCATATGTTCTCTACGAGCAGTACTTC
TRBV20-1	few	TRBJ2-7	TRBD2	CSASSVLADVYEQYF	TGCAGTGCTAGTTCGGTTCTAGCGGATGTTTACGAGCAGTACTTC
TRBV4-2	few	TRBJ1-2	.	CASSPWRGDYGYTF	TGTGCCAGCAGCCCCTGGAGAGGGGACTATGGCTACACCTTC
TRBV10-3	few	TRBJ2-1	TRBD2	CAISASGNSYNEQFF	TGTGCCATCAGTGCTAGCGGAAACTCCTACAATGAGCAGTTCTTC
TRBV5-1	few	TRBJ2-4	.	CASSSSGGGNIQYF	TGCGCCAGCAGCTCCTCTGGGGGTGGCAACATTCAGTACTTC
TRBV5-1	.	TRBJ2-1	TRBD2	CASSFGGTSADNEQFF	TGCGCCAGCAGCTTCGGTGGGACTAGCGCCGACAATGAGCAGTTCTTC
TRBV5-1	few	TRBJ1-6	.	CASSWADRHTGASPLHF	TGCGCCAGCAGCTGGGCGGACAGACACACCGGGGCATCACCCCTCCACTTT
TRBV10-3	many	TRBJ2-1	.	CAISDIGLYNEQFF	TGTGCCATCAGTGATATTGGTCTCTACAATGAGCAGTTCTTC
TRBV5-1	few	TRBJ1-6	.	CASSPNTGTVNSPLHF	TGCGCCAGCAGCCCCAACACCGGGACGGTTAATTCACCCCTCCACTTT
TRBV27	few	TRBJ2-6	.	CASSLTRGPGANVLTF	TGTGCCAGCAGTTTAACGAGGGGACCTGGGGCCAACGTCCTGACTTTC
TRBV30	few	TRBJ2-3	.	CAWSWGDTQYF	TGTGCCTGGAGTTGGGGGGATACGCAGTATTTT
TRBV6-1	.	TRBJ1-1	.	CASSVAFTEAFF	TGTGCCAGCAGTGTGGCGTTTACTGAAGCTTTCTTT
TRBV7-2	.	TRBJ1-5	.	CASSLVGQGSGQPQHF	TGTGCCAGCAGCTTAGTGGGTCAGGGCTCGGGGCAGCCCCAGCATTTT
TRBV6-2/TRBV6-3	few	TRBJ2-5	TRBD1	CASSYRGTGGFETQYF	TGTGCCAGCAGTTACCGTGGGACAGGGGGCTTTGAGACCCAGTACTTC
TRBV18	.	TRBJ2-7	.	CASSANLLDYEQYF	TGTGCCAGCTCAGCCAACCTACTAGACTACGAGCAGTACTTC
TRBV6-5	.	TRBJ2-2	.	CASSYVTGSGELFF	TGTGCCAGCAGTTACGTGACCGGGTCCGGGGAGCTGTTTTTT
TRBV12-3/TRBV12-4	few	TRBJ2-2	.	CASSLEDRTGELFF	TGTGCCAGCAGTTTAGAGGATCGCACCGGGGAGCTGTTTTTT
TRBV10-3	few	TRBJ2-7	TRBD2	CAISEPAGVGYEQYF	TGTGCCATCAGTGAGCCAGCGGGGGTGGGCTACGAGCAGTACTTC
TRBV7-8	many	TRBJ1-1	.	CASSLRDRGTEAFF	TGTGCCAGCAGCTTACGTGATAGGGGCACTGAAGCTTTCTTT
TRBV4-3	.	TRBJ1-6	.	CASSQVMAGADSPLHF	TGCGCCAGCAGCCAAGTCATGGCAGGGGCTGATTCACCCCTCCACTTT
TRBV6-2/TRBV6-3	few	TRBJ2-2	TRBD2	CASSSPKRGGQGELFF	TGTGCCAGCAGTTCCCCAAAGCGGGGGGGCCAGGGGGAGCTGTTTTTT
TRBV29-1	many	TRBJ1-1	.	CSGSNWNTEAFF	TGCAGCGGGTCGAACTGGAACACTGAAGCTTTCTTT
TRBV3-1	few	TRBJ2-7	.	CASSLRGASYEQYF	TGTGCCAGCAGCCTCCGGGGGGCATCCTACGAGCAGTACTTC
TRBV5-1	.	TRBJ2-3	.	CASSLRGYTQYF	TGCGCCAGCAGCTTAAGGGGATATACGCAGTATTTT
TRBV5-1	many	TRBJ2-1	.	CASSLQREQFF	TGCGCCAGCTCTCTCCAGCGGGAGCAGTTCTTC
TRBV9	few	TRBJ1-6	.	CASSVEGGRHSPLHF	TGTGCCAGCAGCGTAGAGGGGGGTCGCCATTCACCCCTCCACTTT
TRBV5-1	few	TRBJ2-5	TRBD2	CASSFGTSGGFQETQYF	TGCGCCAGCAGCTTCGGGACTAGCGGGGGCTTCCAAGAGACCCAGTACTTC
TRBV20-1	few	TRBJ2-1	TRBD2	CSASSLAGAQNEQFF	TGCAGTGCTAGTAGCCTAGCGGGAGCGCAGAATGAGCAGTTCTTC
TRBV5-1	.	TRBJ2-1	.	CASSWGTGREQFF	TGCGCCAGCAGCTGGGGGACGGGTCGGGAGCAGTTCTTC
TRBV20-1	.	TRBJ2-1	TRBD2	CSARDPGGGNEQFF	TGCAGTGCTAGAGATCCAGGCGGGGGCAATGAGCAGTTCTTC
TRBV5-4	few	TRBJ2-1	.	CASSHRDNSYNEQFF	TGTGCCAGCAGCCACCGCGACAACTCCTACAATGAGCAGTTCTTC
TRBV7-9	many	TRBJ1-2	.	CASSLATGTPGGYGYTF	TGTGCCAGCAGCTTAGCCACCGGGACGCCCGGAGGGTATGGCTACACCTTC